The rows below give T cell receptor beta chains drawn from one sample of a study of Graves' ophthalmopathy and Graves' hyperthyroidism. Each CDR3 protein gets one entry after TCRdb re-called the multiplex PCR reads with MiXCR. Here the sample spans approximately 500,000 distinct CDR3 sequences, around 15% being singletons. Source material: blood. The receptors here all came from a woman in her thirties with Graves' ophthalmopathy. The CDR3 runs from the conserved cysteine through the conserved F or W. A D gene is named only where the DNA matches it firmly. Clone size, where shown, is once, few, many, or a class for clones that have expanded.

TRBV12-3/TRBV12-4	TRBJ1-1	many	-	TGTGCCAGCAGTGCGATGGGGGCTGTGAACACTGAAGCTTTCTTT	CASSAMGAVNTEAFF
TRBV2	TRBJ2-6	-	TRBD1	TGTGCCAGCAGTGCCCACTCGTCGACCGGGACAGGGGAATCTGGGGCCAACGTCCTGACTTTC	CASSAHSSTGTGESGANVLTF
TRBV3-1	TRBJ1-6	many	TRBD1	TGTGCCAGCAGCGCTACAGGGGAGAGTTCACCCCTCCACTTT	CASSATGESSPLHF
TRBV5-1	TRBJ2-2	many	-	TGCGCCAGCAGAGGCGAAACAGGACCGAACACCGGGGAGCTGTTTTTT	CASRGETGPNTGELFF
TRBV2	TRBJ2-7	many	-	TGTGCCAGCAGCGTCTTCGGGGACGAGCAGTACTTC	CASSVFGDEQYF
TRBV6-1	TRBJ1-2	many	-	TGTGCCAGCAGTGAAGTAAAGGACTATGGCTACACCTTC	CASSEVKDYGYTF
TRBV28	TRBJ1-1	many	-	TGTGCCAGCAGTTTAATCCCTCTGAACACTGAAGCTTTCTTT	CASSLIPLNTEAFF
TRBV11-2	TRBJ2-2	-	-	TGTGCCAGCAGCTTAGACAGCGGGACCGGGGAGCTGTTTTTT	CASSLDSGTGELFF
TRBV5-1	TRBJ1-2	many	-	TGCGCCAGCAGGGTAGAGGGCTCAGCTTCTTACTATGGCTACACCTTC	CASRVEGSASYYGYTF
TRBV12-3/TRBV12-4	TRBJ2-5	many	TRBD1	TGTGCCAGCAGTTTAAGCGGTAGGGGGCGCCAAGAGACCCAGTACTTC	CASSLSGRGRQETQYF
TRBV9	TRBJ1-6	many	-	TGTGCCAGCAGCGCCAGGGGCAGTCAGTATTCACCCCTCCACTTT	CASSARGSQYSPLHF
TRBV5-1	TRBJ2-2	few	-	TGCGCCAGCAGATATGGACGTCTTCCCGCCGGACAGAACACCGGGGAGCTGTTTTTT	CASRYGRLPAGQNTGELFF
TRBV20-1	TRBJ1-5	many	TRBD1	TGCAGTGCTAGAGATCTCGGGGACAGGGTGGCAGGTCAGCCCCAGCATTTT	CSARDLGDRVAGQPQHF
TRBV7-2	TRBJ2-7	many	-	TGTGCCAGCAGCTTAGGGCCTTTTACCTACGAGCAGTACTTC	CASSLGPFTYEQYF
TRBV24-1	TRBJ2-5	many	-	TGTGCCACCAGTGAACCGGGGACTCTGGAGACCCAGTACTTC	CATSEPGTLETQYF
TRBV5-1	TRBJ2-6	many	-	TGTGCCAGCAGCTTAGGGGCCTCTGGGGCCAACGTCCTGACTTTC	CASSLGASGANVLTF
TRBV6-1	TRBJ2-2	many	-	TGTGCCAGCAGTCCAAACAGGGGCGGGGACACCGGGGAGCTGTTTTTT	CASSPNRGGDTGELFF
TRBV7-8	TRBJ1-2	many	TRBD1	TGTGCCAGCAGCCCAGGGGGCACAGGAGAAAACTATGGCTACACCTTC	CASSPGGTGENYGYTF
TRBV18	TRBJ2-3	few	-	TGTGCCAGCTCACCCCCTAGCCCTAGCACAGATACGCAGTATTTT	CASSPPSPSTDTQYF
TRBV12-3/TRBV12-4	TRBJ2-2	-	-	TGTGCCAGCAGTTTAGTGGAACTCACCGGGGAGCTGTTTTTT	CASSLVELTGELFF
TRBV6-1	TRBJ1-2	many	TRBD1	TGTGCCAGCACCCATGGGACAGCTAACTATGGCTACACCTTC	CASTHGTANYGYTF
TRBV12-3/TRBV12-4	TRBJ2-7	-	TRBD1	TGTGCCAGCAGACCCGGGACAGGGGTGTGGGAGCAGTACTTC	CASRPGTGVWEQYF
TRBV10-1	TRBJ2-5	many	TRBD2	TGCGCCAGCAGTGAGTCGACAGCGGGGCTGGAGACCCAGTACTTC	CASSESTAGLETQYF
TRBV10-1	TRBJ2-2	-	TRBD1	TGCGCCAGCAGTGCGGGACAGGAGTTCACCGGGGAGCTGTTTTTT	CASSAGQEFTGELFF
TRBV7-9	TRBJ1-2	-	-	TGTGCCAGCAGCTTCTTGGACATCTCTGTCTATGGCTACACCTTC	CASSFLDISVYGYTF
TRBV9	TRBJ1-5	-	-	TGTGTCAGCAGCGTAGGGACGGGGGTTCTTCAGCCCCAGCATTTT	CVSSVGTGVLQPQHF
TRBV27	TRBJ2-7	many	TRBD1	TGTGCCAGCAGACTAGGTGGACAGGGCTACGAGCAGTACTTC	CASRLGGQGYEQYF
TRBV29-1	TRBJ1-1	many	TRBD1	TGCAGCGTTGACAGGGGGCAAGGGACTGAAGCTTTCTTT	CSVDRGQGTEAFF
TRBV14	TRBJ2-5	-	-	TGTGCCAGCAGCCAAAGGGGCCGTAGGGAGACCCAGTACTTC	CASSQRGRRETQYF
TRBV10-3	TRBJ1-3	many	-	TGTGCCATCACTGAAAATTCCTCTGGAAACACCATATATTTT	CAITENSSGNTIYF
TRBV20-1	TRBJ1-5	many	TRBD1	TGCAGTGCTAGAGCCTCGAGGGACAGGGTTTTGAATCAGCCCCAGCATTTT	CSARASRDRVLNQPQHF
TRBV28	TRBJ2-7	few	TRBD2	TGTGCCAGCAGTTCTCTAGCGGGAGGGCCCCAGGAGCAGTACTTC	CASSSLAGGPQEQYF
TRBV2	TRBJ1-2	-	-	TGTGCCAGCAGTGGGCCCCTTTCGGGGGGAAGGGACTATGGCTACACCTTC	CASSGPLSGGRDYGYTF
TRBV5-1	TRBJ1-1	many	-	TGCGCCAGCAGCTTTTTGGGGATTAATGAAGCTTTCTTT	CASSFLGINEAFF
TRBV2	TRBJ1-5	many	-	TGTGCCAGCAGTGACAACGCCGGGGTACGGAGTCAGCCCCAGCATTTT	CASSDNAGVRSQPQHF
TRBV30	TRBJ2-7	many	-	TGTGCCTGGAGTGGGGGGCCCATTGTTCACGAGCAGTACTTC	CAWSGGPIVHEQYF
TRBV11-3	TRBJ2-7	-	TRBD2	TGTGCCAGCAGCCTCGGGGGACTACCCCGCTACGAGCAGTACTTC	CASSLGGLPRYEQYF
TRBV5-1	TRBJ1-1	many	TRBD1	TGCGCCAGCAGCTTGGAGGGCAGGGGGCTATTTGGTACTGAAGCTTTCTTT	CASSLEGRGLFGTEAFF
TRBV28	TRBJ1-5	many	TRBD1	TGTGCCAGCAGTGTGCCCGGGACAGCAAATCAGCCCCAGCATTTT	CASSVPGTANQPQHF
TRBV2	TRBJ1-1	many	-	TGTGCCAGCAGTCGCGACGCGGACACTGAAGCTTTCTTT	CASSRDADTEAFF
TRBV7-6	TRBJ1-5	many	TRBD1	TGTGCCAGCAGCTCCGGGACAGCTAGCAATCAGCCCCAGCATTTT	CASSSGTASNQPQHF
TRBV6-1	TRBJ1-2	many	TRBD1	TGTGCCAGCAGAAGGGGACAGGGGTACGACTACACCTTC	CASRRGQGYDYTF
TRBV7-3	TRBJ2-5	many	-	TGTGCCAGCAGCTTAGGTTCGAGTCTAGCCGGGGAGACCCAGTACTTC	CASSLGSSLAGETQYF
TRBV4-1	TRBJ2-7	few	TRBD2	TGCGCCAGCAGCCAAAAAGGGACTACCAGCTCCTACGAGCAGTACTTC	CASSQKGTTSSYEQYF
TRBV6-2/TRBV6-3	TRBJ2-1	few	TRBD2	TGTGCCAGCACCCCAACTAGCGGGAGACCCTACAATGAGCAGTTCTTC	CASTPTSGRPYNEQFF